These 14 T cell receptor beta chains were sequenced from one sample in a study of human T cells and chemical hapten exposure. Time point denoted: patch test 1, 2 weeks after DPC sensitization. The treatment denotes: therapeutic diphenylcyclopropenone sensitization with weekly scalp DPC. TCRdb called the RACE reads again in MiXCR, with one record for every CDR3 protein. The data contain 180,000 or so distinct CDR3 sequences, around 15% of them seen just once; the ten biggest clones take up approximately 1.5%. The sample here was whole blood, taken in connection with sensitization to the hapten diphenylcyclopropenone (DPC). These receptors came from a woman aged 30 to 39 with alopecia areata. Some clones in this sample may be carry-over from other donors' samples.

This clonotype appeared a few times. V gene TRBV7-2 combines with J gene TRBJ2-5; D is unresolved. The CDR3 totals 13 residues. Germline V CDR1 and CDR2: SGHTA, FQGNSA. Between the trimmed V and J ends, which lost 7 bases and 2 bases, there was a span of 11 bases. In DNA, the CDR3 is TGTGCCAGCAACCACCGGCAGCAAGAGACCCAGTACTTC. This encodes CASNHRQQETQYF.

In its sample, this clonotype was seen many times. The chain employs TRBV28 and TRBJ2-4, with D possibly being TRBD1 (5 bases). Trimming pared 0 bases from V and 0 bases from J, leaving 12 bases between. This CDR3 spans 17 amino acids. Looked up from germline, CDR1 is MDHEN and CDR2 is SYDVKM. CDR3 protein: CASSLWGQGLAKNIQYF. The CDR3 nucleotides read TGTGCCAGCAGTTTATGGGGGCAGGGATTAGCCAAAAACATTCAGTACTTC.

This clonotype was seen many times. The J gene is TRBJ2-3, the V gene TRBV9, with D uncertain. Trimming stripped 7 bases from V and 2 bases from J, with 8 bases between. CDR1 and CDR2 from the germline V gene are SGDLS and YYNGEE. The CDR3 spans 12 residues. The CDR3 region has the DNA TGTGCCAGCTCAGTCACCACAGATACGCAGTATTTT. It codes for CASSVTTDTQYF.

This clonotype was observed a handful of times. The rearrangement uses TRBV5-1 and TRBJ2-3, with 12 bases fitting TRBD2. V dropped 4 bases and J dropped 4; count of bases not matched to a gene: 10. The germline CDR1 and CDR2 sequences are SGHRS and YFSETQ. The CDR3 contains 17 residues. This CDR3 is CASSDRPGLAGADTQYF. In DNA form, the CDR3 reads TGCGCCAGCAGCGATCGCCCGGGACTAGCGGGTGCAGATACGCAGTATTTT.

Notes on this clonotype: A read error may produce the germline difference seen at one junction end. CDR3 region: CASSYSKLAGGAYNEQFF. As DNA, the CDR3 is TGTGCCAGCAGTTACTCGAAATTAGCGGGAGGGGCCTATAATGAGCAGTTCTTC. J is TRBJ2-1 and V is TRBV6-5; 11 nucleotides agree with TRBD2. The germline V gene has CDR1 MNHEY and CDR2 SVGAGI. The CDR3 sequence is 18 residues long.

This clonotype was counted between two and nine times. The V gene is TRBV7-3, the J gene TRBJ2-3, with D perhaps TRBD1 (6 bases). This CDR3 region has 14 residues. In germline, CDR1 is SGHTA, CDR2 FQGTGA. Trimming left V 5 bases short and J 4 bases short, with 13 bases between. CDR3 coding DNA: TGTGCCAGCAGCGCCGGGACACGGGCAGATACGCAGTATTTT. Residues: CASSAGTRADTQYF.

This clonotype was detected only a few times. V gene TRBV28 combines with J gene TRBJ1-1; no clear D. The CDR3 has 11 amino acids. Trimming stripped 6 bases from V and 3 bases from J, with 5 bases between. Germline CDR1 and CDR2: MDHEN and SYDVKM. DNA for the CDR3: TGTGCCAGCAGCCGTTACACTGAAGCTTTCTTT. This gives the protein CASSRYTEAFF.

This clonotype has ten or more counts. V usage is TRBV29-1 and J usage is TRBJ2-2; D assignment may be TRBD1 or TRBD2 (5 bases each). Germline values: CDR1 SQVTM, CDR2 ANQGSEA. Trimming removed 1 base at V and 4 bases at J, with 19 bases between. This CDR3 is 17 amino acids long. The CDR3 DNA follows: TGCAGCGTTGAAGTAGGGACGGGCTGGACGGGCACCGGGGAGCTGTTTTTT. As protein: CSVEVGTGWTGTGELFF.

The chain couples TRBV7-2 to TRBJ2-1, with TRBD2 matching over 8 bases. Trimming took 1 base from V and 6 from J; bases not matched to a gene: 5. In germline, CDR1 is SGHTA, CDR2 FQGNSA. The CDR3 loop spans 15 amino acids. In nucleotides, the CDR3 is TGTGCCAGCAGCTTAGTTGGGGCGGGAGGCAATGAGCAGTTCTTC. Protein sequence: CASSLVGAGGNEQFF. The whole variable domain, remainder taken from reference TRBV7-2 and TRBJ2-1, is GAGVSQSPSNKVTEKGKDVELRCDPISGHTALYWYRQSLGQGLEFLIYFQGNSAPDKSGLPSDRFSAERTGGSVSTLTIQRTQQEDSAVYLCASSLVGAGGNEQFFGPGTRLTVL.

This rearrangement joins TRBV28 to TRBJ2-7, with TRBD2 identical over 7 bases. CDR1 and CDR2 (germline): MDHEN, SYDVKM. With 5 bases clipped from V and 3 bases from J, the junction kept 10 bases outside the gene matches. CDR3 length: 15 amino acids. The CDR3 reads CASSPGGGRIYEQYF. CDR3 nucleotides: TGTGCCAGCAGTCCGGGGGGAGGGAGAATCTACGAGCAGTACTTC.

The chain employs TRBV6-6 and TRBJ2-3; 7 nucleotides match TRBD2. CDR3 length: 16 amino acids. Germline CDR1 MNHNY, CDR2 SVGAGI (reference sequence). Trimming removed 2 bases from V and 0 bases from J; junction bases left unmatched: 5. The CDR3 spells CASSYPGGASTDTQYF. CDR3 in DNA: TGTGCCAGCAGTTACCCGGGAGGTGCTAGCACAGATACGCAGTATTTT.

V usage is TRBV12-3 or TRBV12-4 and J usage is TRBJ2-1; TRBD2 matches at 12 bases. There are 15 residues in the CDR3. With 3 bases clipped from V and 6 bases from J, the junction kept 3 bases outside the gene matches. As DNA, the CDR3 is TGTGCCAGCAGTTTCGGACTAGCGGGGACCAATGAGCAGTTCTTC. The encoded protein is CASSFGLAGTNEQFF.

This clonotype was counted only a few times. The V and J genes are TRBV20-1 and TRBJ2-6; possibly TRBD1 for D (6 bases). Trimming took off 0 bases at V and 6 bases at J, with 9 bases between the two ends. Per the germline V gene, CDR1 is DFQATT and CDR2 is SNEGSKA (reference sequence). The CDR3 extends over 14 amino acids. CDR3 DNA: TGCAGTGCTAGAGATCTGGGACAGGCCAACGTCCTGACTTTC. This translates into CSARDLGQANVLTF.

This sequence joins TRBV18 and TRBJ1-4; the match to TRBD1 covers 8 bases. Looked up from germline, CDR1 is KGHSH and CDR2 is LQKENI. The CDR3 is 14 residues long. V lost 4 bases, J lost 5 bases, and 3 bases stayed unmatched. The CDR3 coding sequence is TGTGCCAGCTCACAGAGGACAGGGAATGAAAAACTGTTTTTT. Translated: CASSQRTGNEKLFF.